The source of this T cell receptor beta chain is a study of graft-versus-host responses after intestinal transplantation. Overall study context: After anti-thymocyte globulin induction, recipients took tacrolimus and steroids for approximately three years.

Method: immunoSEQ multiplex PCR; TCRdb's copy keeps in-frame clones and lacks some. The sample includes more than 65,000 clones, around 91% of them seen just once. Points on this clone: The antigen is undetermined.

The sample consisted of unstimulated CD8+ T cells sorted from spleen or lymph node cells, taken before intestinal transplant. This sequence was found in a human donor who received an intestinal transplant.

As DNA, the CDR3 is TGTGCCAGCAGCTTAACTGTTAGCGGGGGGGCCGGGGAGCTGTTTTTT. Encoded protein: CASSLTVSGGAGELFF. V usage is TRBV7-3 and J usage is TRBJ2-2; 11 bases are a match to TRBD2. Germline CDR1 reads SGHTA; CDR2 reads FQGTGA. The CDR3 runs 16 residues. J lost 6 bases, V lost 0 bases, and 3 bases had no gene match.